This entry concerns a single TCR beta chain. In this sample, this clonotype turned up a few times. This receptor's antigen is unknown. The input lacks base qualities; no much larger clone sits a single base away. The study excluded patients with uncontrolled infections, other autoimmune diseases, pregnancy or lactation. Diagnoses were based on clinical symptoms, serum thyroxine and TRAb, thyroid ultrasound and orbital computed tomography. Total RNA was extracted with Trizol reagent, and quality was checked on an Agilent 2100 Bioanalyzer. The data derive from a study of T cells in Graves' hyperthyroidism and ophthalmopathy (dated by TCRdb to about 2019). Background on the whole study: TCR V-J signatures able to tell the groups apart were searched for in a discovery cohort of some 97 patients, of whom fewer than 45 had Graves' ophthalmopathy and around 58 had stable Graves' hyperthyroidism. The paper describes TCR Vbeta CDR3 sequencing of 135 peripheral blood samples, made up of roughly 45 ophthalmopathy patients, around 78 hyperthyroidism patients and 17 progressor patients. Prospective prediction of ophthalmopathy was tested in an independent validation cohort of some 19 hyperthyroidism patients and around 16 patients who later progressed to ophthalmopathy. The approximately 97 discovery patients were randomly divided into training and test sets at a 7:3 ratio. In addition, the study compared T-cell repertoires in thyroid tissue and in blood from several Graves' hyperthyroidism patients. After blood sampling, hyperthyroidism patients were treated with methimazole at a starting dose of 30 mg daily, and ophthalmopathy patients were treated with high-dose intravenous methylprednisolone.

V loses 4 bases at its end and J loses 5 bases; junction bases beyond the gene matches: 14. In the germline V gene, CDR1 corresponds to MRHNA and CDR2 to SNTAGT. The CDR3 runs 18 amino acids, cysteine and phenylalanine included. Of all the DNA, just the CDR3 is kept, 54 bases in frame from base 1. Amplification of TCR beta CDR3 regions was carried out from RNA transcripts. For the first round of RT-PCR on the TCR CDR3, the HTBI primer set was used together with the Qiagen OneStep RT-PCR kit. A second multiplex PCR round built the libraries, followed by size selection and purification. Sequencing of the libraries was done on an Illumina HiSeq2000 using paired-end 100 bp reads. As for how the authors treated the data: SOAPnuke was used to process the raw data, removing reads that contained adapters or uncalled bases, had a mean Phred below 15, or lacked an exact match to the constant primer or identifier. High-quality paired reads were merged with COPE v1.2.5, and unique nucleotide sequences were defined as clonotypes. Clonotypes were aligned to IMGT TRBV, TRBD and TRBJ reference segments using MiTCR v1.1. The analysis included only V-J combinations with a frequency above 0.0001, which together covered 99% to 99.2% of the repertoires. The TCS score was defined as the ratio of F50 (clonal expansion) to E x V (chaos), calculated using BLOSUM62-based TCRdist between CDR3 peptides within each V-J. Welch's t-statistics and random forest reduced around 520 V-J features to 10 to 15, which were used in a naive Bayes classifier (R e1071). Thyroid-blood repertoire similarity was quantified with the Morisita-Horn index. TCRdb trimmed the raw reads at Q25, called clones with MiXCR and kept productive beta chains. Every entry covers one CDR3 protein and lists the most common genes and DNA from its rows. TCRdb's processing, not the authors', yielded these V and J calls. The table for this sample lists roughly 510,000 distinct CDR3 sequences; about 46% of them were counted only once. Around 47% of the sample belongs to the ten largest clones.

On the study overall, not on this receptor specifically: During validation, the model predicted progression to ophthalmopathy a median of around 7 months ahead of onset, with around 65% sensitivity and 72.22% specificity. Ophthalmopathy was separated from stable hyperthyroidism by a 13 V-J signature model, with around 88% sensitivity and roughly 81% specificity obtained in cross-validation and 80%/75% obtained in testing. Most expanded thyroid clonotypes (frequency above 0.001) were also detected in blood, suggesting blood repertoires may reflect thyroid immune responses. Sample size was not statistically predetermined, and blinding of investigators to group allocation was not performed.

The sample comprised peripheral blood or thyroid tissue (not recorded which). The rearranged chain carries TRBV6-4 and TRBJ2-5, with TRBD1 matching 12 junction bases. This TCR was recovered from an adult woman with Graves' disease, either hyperthyroidism or ophthalmopathy (not recorded which). The CDR3 region: CASSARDPGQGAGETQYF. The DNA reads TGTGCCAGCAGTGCTAGAGATCCGGGACAGGGGGCGGGGGAGACCCAGTACTTC.